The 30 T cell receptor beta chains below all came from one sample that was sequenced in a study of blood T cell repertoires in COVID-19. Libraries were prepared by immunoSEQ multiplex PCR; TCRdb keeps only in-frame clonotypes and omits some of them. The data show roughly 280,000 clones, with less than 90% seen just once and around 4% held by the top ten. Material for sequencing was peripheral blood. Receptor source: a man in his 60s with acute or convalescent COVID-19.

CDR3 protein: CASSLRGDRTTTSIYEQYF. The CDR3 bases are TGTGCCAGCAGCTTAAGGGGGGACAGAACGACCACCTCGATTTACGAGCAGTACTTC. V usage is TRBV7-9 and J usage is TRBJ2-7; the D gene is possibly TRBD1 (7 bases). V was trimmed by 2 bases and J by 4 bases, leaving 27 bases between them. Looked up from germline, CDR1 is SEHNR and CDR2 is FQNEAQ (reference sequence). This CDR3 is built from 19 residues.

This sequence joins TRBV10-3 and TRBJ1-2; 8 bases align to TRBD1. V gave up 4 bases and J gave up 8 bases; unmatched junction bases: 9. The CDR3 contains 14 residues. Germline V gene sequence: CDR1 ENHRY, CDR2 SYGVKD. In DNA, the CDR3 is TGTGCCATCAGTGTGGACAGGGAGGGAGCCGGCTACACCTTC. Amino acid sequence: CAISVDREGAGYTF.

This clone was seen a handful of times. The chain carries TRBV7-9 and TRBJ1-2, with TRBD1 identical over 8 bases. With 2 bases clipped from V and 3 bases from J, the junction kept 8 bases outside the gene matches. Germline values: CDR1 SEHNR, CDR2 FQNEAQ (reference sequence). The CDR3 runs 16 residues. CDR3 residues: CASSLSGAGGHYGYTF. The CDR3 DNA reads TGTGCCAGCAGCTTAAGTGGGGCAGGGGGCCACTATGGCTACACCTTC.

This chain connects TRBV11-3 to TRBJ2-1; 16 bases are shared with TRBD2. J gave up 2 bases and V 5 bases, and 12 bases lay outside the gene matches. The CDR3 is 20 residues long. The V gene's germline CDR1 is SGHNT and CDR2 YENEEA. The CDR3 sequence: CASSPNSPGTSGRAYNEQFF. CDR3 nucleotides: TGTGCCAGCAGCCCCAATTCCCCCGGGACTAGCGGGAGGGCCTACAATGAGCAGTTCTTC.

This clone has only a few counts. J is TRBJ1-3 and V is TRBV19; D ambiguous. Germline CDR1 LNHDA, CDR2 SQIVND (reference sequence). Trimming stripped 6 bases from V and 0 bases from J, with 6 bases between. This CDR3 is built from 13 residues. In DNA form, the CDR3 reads TGTGCCAGTAGAACGAGCTCTGGAAACACCATATATTTT. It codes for CASRTSSGNTIYF.

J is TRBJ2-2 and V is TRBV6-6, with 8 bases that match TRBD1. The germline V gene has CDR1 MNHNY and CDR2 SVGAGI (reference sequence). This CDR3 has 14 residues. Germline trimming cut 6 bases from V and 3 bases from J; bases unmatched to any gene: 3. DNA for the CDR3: TGTGCCAGCAGAGGACAGGGTGACACCGGGGAGCTGTTTTTT. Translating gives CASRGQGDTGELFF.

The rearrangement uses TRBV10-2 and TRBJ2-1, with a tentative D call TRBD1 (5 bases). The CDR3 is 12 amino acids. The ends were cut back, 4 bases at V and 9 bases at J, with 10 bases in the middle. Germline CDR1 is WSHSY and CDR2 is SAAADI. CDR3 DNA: TGCGCCAGCAGTGGGGGCCATGTTGAGCAGTTCTTC. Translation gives CASSGGHVEQFF.

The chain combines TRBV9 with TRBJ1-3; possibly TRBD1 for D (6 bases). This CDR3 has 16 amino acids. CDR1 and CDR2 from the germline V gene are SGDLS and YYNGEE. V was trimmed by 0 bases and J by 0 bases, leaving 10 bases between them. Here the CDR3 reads CASSVGAGDSGNTIYF. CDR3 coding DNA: TGTGCCAGCAGCGTAGGTGCAGGGGACTCTGGAAACACCATATATTTT.

The CDR3 is CAIQTGTFGYTF. The CDR3 region has the DNA TGTGCCATCCAGACAGGGACTTTTGGCTACACCTTC. V and J are TRBV6-5 and TRBJ1-2, with TRBD1 matching over 7 bases. The CDR3 runs to 12 residues. Germline lookup yields CDR1 MNHEY and CDR2 SVGAGI. Germline trimming cut 10 bases from V and 7 bases from J; bases unmatched to any gene: 9.

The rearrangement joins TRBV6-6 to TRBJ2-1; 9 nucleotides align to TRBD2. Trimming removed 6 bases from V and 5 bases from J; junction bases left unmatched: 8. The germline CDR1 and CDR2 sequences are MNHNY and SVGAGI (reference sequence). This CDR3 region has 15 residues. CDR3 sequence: CASSLSGSAHNEQFF. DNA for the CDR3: TGTGCCAGCAGCCTTAGCGGGAGTGCCCACAATGAGCAGTTCTTC.

The CDR3 reads CATSRGGSGANVLTF. CDR3 bases: TGTGCCACCAGTCGGGGGGGGTCAGGGGCCAACGTCCTGACTTTC. The rearrangement joins TRBV24-1 to TRBJ2-6; 8 bases agree with TRBD2. The V gene end was trimmed by 6 bases and the J gene end by 4 bases; junction bases not matched to a gene: 4. The CDR3 spans 15 residues. Looked up from germline, CDR1 is KGHDR and CDR2 is SFDVKD.

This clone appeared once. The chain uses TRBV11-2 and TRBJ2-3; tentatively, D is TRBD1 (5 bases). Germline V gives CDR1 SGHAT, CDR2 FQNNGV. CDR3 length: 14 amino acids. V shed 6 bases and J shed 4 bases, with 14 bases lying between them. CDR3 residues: CASSYTGVADTQYF. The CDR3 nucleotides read TGTGCCAGCAGTTATACAGGAGTGGCAGATACGCAGTATTTT.

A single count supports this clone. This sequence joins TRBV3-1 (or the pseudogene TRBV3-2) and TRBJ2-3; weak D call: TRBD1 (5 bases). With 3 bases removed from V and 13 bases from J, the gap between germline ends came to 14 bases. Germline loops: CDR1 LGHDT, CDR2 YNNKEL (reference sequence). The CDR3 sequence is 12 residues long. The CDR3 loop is CASSHGANLKYF. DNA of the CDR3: TGTGCCAGCAGCCATGGGGCCAATCTGAAGTATTTT.

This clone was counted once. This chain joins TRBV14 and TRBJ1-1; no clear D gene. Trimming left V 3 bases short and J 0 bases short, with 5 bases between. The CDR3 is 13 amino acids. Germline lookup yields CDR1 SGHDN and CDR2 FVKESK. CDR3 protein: CASSQELNTEAFF. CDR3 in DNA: TGTGCCAGCAGCCAGGAGTTGAACACTGAAGCTTTCTTT.

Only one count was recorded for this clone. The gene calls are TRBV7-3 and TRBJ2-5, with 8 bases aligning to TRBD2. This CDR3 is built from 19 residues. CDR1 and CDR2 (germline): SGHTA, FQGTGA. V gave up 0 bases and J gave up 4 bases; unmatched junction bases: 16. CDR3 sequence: CASSLTPLGGAGVGETQYF. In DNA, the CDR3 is TGTGCCAGCAGCTTAACCCCCTTAGGAGGAGCGGGAGTTGGAGAGACCCAGTACTTC.

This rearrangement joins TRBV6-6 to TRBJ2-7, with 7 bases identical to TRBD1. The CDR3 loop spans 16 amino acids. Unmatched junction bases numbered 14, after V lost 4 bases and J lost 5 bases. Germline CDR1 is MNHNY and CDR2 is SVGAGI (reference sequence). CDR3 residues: CASSSPGQLAHHEQYF. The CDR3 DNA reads TGTGCCAGCAGTTCACCGGGACAGCTCGCACACCACGAGCAGTACTTC.

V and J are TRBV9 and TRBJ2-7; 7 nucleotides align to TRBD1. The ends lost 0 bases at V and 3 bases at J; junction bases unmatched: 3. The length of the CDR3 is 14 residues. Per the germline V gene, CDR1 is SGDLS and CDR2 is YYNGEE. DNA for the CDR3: TGTGCCAGCAGCGTAGGGACAGGTCACTACGAGCAGTACTTC. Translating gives CASSVGTGHYEQYF.

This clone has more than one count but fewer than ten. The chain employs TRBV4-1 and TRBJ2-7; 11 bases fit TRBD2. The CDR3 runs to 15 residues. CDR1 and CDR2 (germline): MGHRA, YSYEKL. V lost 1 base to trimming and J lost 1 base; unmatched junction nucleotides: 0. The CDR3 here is CASSQVAGGSYEQYF. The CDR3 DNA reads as TGCGCCAGCAGCCAAGTAGCGGGGGGGTCCTACGAGCAGTACTTC.

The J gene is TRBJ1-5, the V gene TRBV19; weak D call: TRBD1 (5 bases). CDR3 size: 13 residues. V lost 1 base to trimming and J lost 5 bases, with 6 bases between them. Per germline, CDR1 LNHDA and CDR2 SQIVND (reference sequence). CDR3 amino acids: CASSIGQYQPQHF. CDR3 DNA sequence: TGTGCCAGTAGTATAGGACAGTATCAGCCCCAGCATTTT.

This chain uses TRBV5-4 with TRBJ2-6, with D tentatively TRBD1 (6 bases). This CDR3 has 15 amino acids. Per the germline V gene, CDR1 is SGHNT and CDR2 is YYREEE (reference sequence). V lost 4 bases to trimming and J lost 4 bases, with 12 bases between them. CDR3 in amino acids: CASSGRGVGANVLTF. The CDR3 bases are TGTGCCAGCAGCGGCAGGGGCGTCGGGGCCAACGTCCTGACTTTC.

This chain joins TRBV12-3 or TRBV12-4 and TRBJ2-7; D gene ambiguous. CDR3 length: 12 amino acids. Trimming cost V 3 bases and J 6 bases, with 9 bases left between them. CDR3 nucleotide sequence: TGTGCCAGCAGTTTTTTAGCTCTCGAGCAGTACTTC. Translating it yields CASSFLALEQYF.

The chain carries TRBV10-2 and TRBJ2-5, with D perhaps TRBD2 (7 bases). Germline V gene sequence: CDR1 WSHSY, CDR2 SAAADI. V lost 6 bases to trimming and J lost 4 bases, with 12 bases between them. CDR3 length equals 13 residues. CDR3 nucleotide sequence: TGCGCCAGCAGGCGCGGGGGCCGAGAGACCCAGTACTTC. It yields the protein CASRRGGRETQYF.

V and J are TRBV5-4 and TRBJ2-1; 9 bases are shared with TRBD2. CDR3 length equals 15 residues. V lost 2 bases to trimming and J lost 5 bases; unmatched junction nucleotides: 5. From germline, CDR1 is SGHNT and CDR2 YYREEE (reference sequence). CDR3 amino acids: CASSFAGGLHNEQFF. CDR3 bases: TGTGCCAGCAGCTTCGCGGGGGGGCTCCACAATGAGCAGTTCTTC.

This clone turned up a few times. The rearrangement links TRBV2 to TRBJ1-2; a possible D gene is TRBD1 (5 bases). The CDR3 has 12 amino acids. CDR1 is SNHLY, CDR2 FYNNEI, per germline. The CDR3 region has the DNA TGTGCGGGGGGAGGGGCGAGCTATGGCTACACCTTC. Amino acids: CAGGGASYGYTF.

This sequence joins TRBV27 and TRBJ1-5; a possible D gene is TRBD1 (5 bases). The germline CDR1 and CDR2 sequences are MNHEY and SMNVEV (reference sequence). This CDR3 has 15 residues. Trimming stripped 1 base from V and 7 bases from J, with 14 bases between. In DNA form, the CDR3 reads TGTGCCAGCAGTTTATTAGGGGTTCCCATACAGCCCCAGCATTTT. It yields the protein CASSLLGVPIQPQHF.

CDR3 residues: CASSEGQGAYYGYTF. The CDR3 nucleotides read TGTGCCAGCAGCGAGGGACAGGGGGCTTACTATGGCTACACCTTC. This chain connects TRBV2 to TRBJ1-2; TRBD1 matches at 12 bases. Germline values: CDR1 SNHLY, CDR2 FYNNEI. This CDR3 contains 15 residues. Unmatched junction bases numbered 5, after V lost 6 bases and J lost 3 bases.

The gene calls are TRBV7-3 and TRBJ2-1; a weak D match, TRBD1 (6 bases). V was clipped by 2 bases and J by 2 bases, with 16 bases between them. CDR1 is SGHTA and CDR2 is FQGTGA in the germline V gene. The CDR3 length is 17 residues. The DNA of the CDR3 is TGTGCCAGCAGCTTAGGTCTCATGGGGGCCACCTACAATGAGCAGTTCTTC. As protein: CASSLGLMGATYNEQFF.

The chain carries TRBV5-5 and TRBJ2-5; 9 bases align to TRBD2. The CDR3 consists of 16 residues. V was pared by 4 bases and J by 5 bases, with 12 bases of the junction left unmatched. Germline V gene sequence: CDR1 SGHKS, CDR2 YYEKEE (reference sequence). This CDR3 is CASSAARLAGVETQYF. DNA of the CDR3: TGTGCCAGCAGCGCCGCACGGTTAGCGGGGGTTGAGACCCAGTACTTC.

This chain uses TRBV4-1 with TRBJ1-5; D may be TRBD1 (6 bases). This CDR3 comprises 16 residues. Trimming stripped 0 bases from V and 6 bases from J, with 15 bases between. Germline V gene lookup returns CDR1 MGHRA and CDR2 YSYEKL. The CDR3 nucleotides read TGCGCCAGCAGCCAAGATAGGGCAGGGGTGCTTCAGCCCCAGCATTTT. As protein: CASSQDRAGVLQPQHF.

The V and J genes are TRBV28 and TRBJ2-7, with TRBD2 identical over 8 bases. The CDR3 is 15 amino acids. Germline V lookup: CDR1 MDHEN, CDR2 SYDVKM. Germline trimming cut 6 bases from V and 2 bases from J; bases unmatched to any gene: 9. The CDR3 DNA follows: TGTGCCAGCAGGACCGGGGGGGCGGTGACCTACGAGCAGTACTTC. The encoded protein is CASRTGGAVTYEQYF.